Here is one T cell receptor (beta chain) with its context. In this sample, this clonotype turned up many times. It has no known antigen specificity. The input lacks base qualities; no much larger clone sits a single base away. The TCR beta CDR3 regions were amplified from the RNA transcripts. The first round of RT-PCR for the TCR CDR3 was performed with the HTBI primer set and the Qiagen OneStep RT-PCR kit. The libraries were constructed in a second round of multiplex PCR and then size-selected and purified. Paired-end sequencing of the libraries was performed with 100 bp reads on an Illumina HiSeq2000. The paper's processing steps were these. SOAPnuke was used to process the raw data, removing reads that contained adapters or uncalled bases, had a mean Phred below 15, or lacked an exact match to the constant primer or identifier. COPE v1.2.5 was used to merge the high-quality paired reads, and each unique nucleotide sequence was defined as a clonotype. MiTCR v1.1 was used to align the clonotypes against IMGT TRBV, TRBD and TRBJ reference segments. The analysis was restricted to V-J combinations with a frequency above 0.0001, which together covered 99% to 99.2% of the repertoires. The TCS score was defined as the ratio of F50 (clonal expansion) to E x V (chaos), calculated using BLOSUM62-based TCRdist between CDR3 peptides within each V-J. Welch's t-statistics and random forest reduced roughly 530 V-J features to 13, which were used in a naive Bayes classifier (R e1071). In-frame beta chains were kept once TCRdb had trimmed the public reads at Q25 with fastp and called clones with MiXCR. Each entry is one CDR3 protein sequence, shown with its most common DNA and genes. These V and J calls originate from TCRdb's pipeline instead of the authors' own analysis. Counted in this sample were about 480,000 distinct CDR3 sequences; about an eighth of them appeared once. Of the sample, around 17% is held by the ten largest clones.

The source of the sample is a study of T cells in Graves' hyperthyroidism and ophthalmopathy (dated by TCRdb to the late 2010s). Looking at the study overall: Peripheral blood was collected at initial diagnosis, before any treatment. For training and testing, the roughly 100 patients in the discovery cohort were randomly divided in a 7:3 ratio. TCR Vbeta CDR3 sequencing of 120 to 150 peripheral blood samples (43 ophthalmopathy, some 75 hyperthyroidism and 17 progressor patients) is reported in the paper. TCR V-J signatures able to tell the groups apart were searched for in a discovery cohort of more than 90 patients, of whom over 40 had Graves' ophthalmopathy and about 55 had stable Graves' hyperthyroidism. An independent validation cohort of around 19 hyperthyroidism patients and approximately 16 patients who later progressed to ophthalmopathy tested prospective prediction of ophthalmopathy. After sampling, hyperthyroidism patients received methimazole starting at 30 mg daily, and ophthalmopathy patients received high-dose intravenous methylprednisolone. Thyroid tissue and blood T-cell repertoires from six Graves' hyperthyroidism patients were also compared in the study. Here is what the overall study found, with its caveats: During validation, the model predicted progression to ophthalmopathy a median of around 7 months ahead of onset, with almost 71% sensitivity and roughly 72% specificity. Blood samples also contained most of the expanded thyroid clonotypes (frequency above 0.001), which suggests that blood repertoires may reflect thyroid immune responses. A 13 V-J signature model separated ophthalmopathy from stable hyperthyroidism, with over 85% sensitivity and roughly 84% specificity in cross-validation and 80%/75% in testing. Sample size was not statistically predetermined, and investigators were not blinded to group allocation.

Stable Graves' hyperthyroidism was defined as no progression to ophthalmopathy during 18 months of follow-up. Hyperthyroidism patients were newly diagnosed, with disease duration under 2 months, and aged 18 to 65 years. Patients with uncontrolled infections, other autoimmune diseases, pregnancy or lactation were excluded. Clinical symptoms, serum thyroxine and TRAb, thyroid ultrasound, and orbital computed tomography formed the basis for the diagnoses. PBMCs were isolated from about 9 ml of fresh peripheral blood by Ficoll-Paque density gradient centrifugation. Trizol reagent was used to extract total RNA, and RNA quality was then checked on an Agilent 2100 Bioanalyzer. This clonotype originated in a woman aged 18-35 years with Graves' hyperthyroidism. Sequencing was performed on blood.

DNA sequence: TGTGCCCTGCCCGGGAGAGGTCGAGAGACCCAGTACTTC. It is translated as CALPGRGRETQYF. Recombination linked TRBV7-9 to TRBJ2-5; D gene: possibly TRBD2, on 6 matching bases. The CDR3 measures 13 amino acids from cysteine to phenylalanine. Of all the DNA, just the CDR3 is kept, 39 bases in frame from base 1. In the germline V gene (reference sequence), CDR1 corresponds to SEHNR and CDR2 to FQNEAQ. The germline ends are 17 bases apart after V is trimmed by 11 bases and J by 4 bases.